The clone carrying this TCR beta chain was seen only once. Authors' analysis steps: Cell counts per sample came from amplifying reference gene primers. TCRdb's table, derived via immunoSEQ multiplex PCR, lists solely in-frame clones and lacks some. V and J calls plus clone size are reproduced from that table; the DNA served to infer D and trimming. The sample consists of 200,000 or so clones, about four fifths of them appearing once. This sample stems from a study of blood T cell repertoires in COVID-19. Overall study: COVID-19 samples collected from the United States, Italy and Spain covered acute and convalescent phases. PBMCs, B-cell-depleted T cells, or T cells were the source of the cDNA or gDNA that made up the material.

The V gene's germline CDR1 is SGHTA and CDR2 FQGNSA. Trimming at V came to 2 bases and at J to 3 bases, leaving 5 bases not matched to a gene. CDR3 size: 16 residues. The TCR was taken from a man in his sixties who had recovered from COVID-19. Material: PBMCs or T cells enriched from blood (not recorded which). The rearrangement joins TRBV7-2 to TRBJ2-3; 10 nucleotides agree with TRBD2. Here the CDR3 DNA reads TGTGCCAGCAGCTTAACGGTAGCGGGGGGTACAGATACGCAGTATTTT. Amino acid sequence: CASSLTVAGGTDTQYF.